Reported below is one T cell receptor beta chain. This clonotype was counted many times. Its target antigen remains unknown. No much larger clonotype is one base removed from it; base qualities were not supplied. This entry comes from a study of T-cell memory formation after mild COVID-19 (dated by TCRdb to the early 2020s). For the study in its entirety: TCR sequence clusters from the two donors were found to be largely donor specific. Two young, previously healthy adult volunteers, one female and one male, were included in the cohort. T-cell clones expanding and contracting after mild COVID-19 in two donors were tracked by longitudinal TCRalpha and TCRbeta repertoire sequencing.

CDR3 length: 14 amino acids, cysteine to phenylalanine. The retained sequence is limited to the CDR3, 42 bases, with the frame set at the first base. In the germline V gene, CDR1 corresponds to SGDLS and CDR2 to YYNGEE. At the junction V is shortened by 4 bases and J by 7 bases; bases outside the gene matches: 4. The paper's findings and limits, for the study overall: Some responding clones were found in pre-infection memory, which suggests that pre-existing cross-reactive memory T cells took part in the SARS-CoV-2 response. SARS-CoV-2 specificity of the second-wave clones peaking on day 37 was not confirmed. Contracting CD4+ clones appeared mostly in the CM and EM memory subsets, whereas CD8+ clones were enriched in EMRA. Clones that contracted from day 15 to 85 showed balanced CD4/CD8 phenotypes, whereas a second wave of clones that expanded from day 15 to 37 leaned towards CD4+. Only a couple of mild cases were covered in the study, and larger cohorts including severe cases with pre-infection samples were considered necessary.

Ficoll-Paque density gradient centrifugation was used to isolate PBMCs. Sequenced using an Illumina NovaSeq 6000. TCRalpha and TCRbeta cDNA libraries were built by 5'RACE with constant-segment primers, adding sample barcodes and unique molecular identifiers. Trizol reagent was used to extract RNA from every sample. The libraries were amplified in two PCR steps, and the second step added a second sample barcode and Illumina TruSeq adapters. The libraries were sequenced on an Illumina NovaSeq using 2 x 150 bp paired-end reads. The published analysis was carried out like this. Reads were demultiplexed and collapsed into UMI-guided consensus sequences with migec v1.2.7. Using mixcr v2.1.11, UMI consensuses were aligned to TRA and TRB V and J templates and then assembled into clonotypes. A clonotype was counted as expanded or contracted only when both edgeR and NoisET called the clonotype significant, with the noise models trained on biological replicates. edgeR calls used a false discovery rate-adjusted p below 0.01 and a log2 fold-change threshold of 1. PCA with hierarchical clustering of max-normalized trajectories of the 1000 most abundant clonotypes was used as exploratory dynamics analysis. Separately sequenced CD4+ and CD8+ repertoires were used to assign the CD4 or CD8 phenotype of responding clones. TCRdb applied fastp at Q25 and MiXCR to the public reads, then kept only in-frame beta chains. CDR3 protein sequences are deduplicated, and each keeps its most common genes and DNA. These V and J calls are TCRdb output, not the study's own analysis. The sample table records approximately 34,000 distinct CDR3 sequences; 7% to 8% of these occur just once. The ten largest account for 25% to 30% of the sample.

The sequence was obtained from a young man who had mild COVID-19 (a few samples of this study predate the infection). The sample titles of this study are shuffled in the database, so cell type and time point are left out; the donor was told from shared clones. The chain uses TRBV9 and TRBJ1-6, with TRBD1 matching 8 junction bases. Specimen: PBMCs or a T cell subset sorted from them (not recorded which). The nucleotide sequence reads as follows: TGTGCCAGCAGCATCAGGGGGCTGAATTCACCCCTCCACTTT. This translates into CASSIRGLNSPLHF.